A selection of T cell receptor beta chains follows, all from one sample in a study of blood T cells in healthy people across ages. TCRdb reanalysed the 5' RACE reads using MiXCR and keeps one entry per CDR3 protein. The table has approximately 690,000 distinct CDR3 sequences, roughly three fifths seen once. The sample taken for sequencing was blood. Receptors originate from a man aged 60 to 75 in good health. Each CDR3 is given with its conserved first and last residue. Each record gives: D gene, V gene, J gene, clone size, CDR3 DNA, CDR3 protein. The D gene is left open where the match is weak. Rows give clone size only sometimes, using once, few, many, or a class for an expanded clone.

.	TRBV29-1	TRBJ1-2	.	TGCAGCGCCCAGGTTCCTAACTATGGCTACACCTTC	CSAQVPNYGYTF
.	TRBV5-5	TRBJ2-5	few	TGTGCCAGCAGCTTGGCTCCGGGGCAAGAGACCCAGTACTTC	CASSLAPGQETQYF
.	TRBV7-2	TRBJ2-1	.	TGTGCCAGCCTAGCGCCAGGGAGCGGCTACAATGAGCAGTTCTTC	CASLAPGSGYNEQFF
TRBD1	TRBV4-1	TRBJ2-7	.	TGCGCCAGCAGCCGCCTTGCGGGACAGGGGGGGAAAGAGCAGTACTTC	CASSRLAGQGGKEQYF
TRBD1	TRBV6-5	TRBJ2-7	.	TGTGCCAGCAGGCGCCGGGACAGCTCCTACGAGCAGTACTTC	CASRRRDSSYEQYF
.	TRBV7-8	TRBJ2-7	.	TGTGCCAGCAGCTTAGGGCAGGGTGTGTCCGAGCAGTACTTC	CASSLGQGVSEQYF
.	TRBV19	TRBJ2-2	once	TGTGCCAGTAGTATTCGATACCTTAGGGCTAACACCGGGGAGCTGTTTTTT	CASSIRYLRANTGELFF
TRBD1	TRBV6-6	TRBJ1-2	.	TGTGCCAGCAGCCCGACAGGGGGGAATGGCTACACCTTC	CASSPTGGNGYTF
.	TRBV12-3/TRBV12-4	TRBJ1-2	.	TGTGCCAGCAGTGGGGACGGGAGGAACTATGGCTACACCTTC	CASSGDGRNYGYTF
TRBD1	TRBV4-1	TRBJ2-5	few	TGCGCCAGCAGCCAAGGGAGCCTACAGGGGGCACAAGAGACCCAGTACTTC	CASSQGSLQGAQETQYF
.	TRBV5-1	TRBJ2-6	.	TGCGCCAGCACCCACTCGGACAACTCTGGGGCCAACGTCCTGACTTTC	CASTHSDNSGANVLTF
.	TRBV6-5	TRBJ2-7	few	TGTGCCAGCAGTTACGCGGACACTTTCCCCTACGAGCAGTACTTC	CASSYADTFPYEQYF
.	TRBV7-9	TRBJ1-2	.	TGTGCCAGCAGCTTAGGGGACGCCAGCTATGGCTACACCTTC	CASSLGDASYGYTF
.	TRBV21-1	TRBJ2-7	.	TGTGCCAGCAGCAGGCGGACGGAGACCGCCTACGAGCAGTACTTC	CASSRRTETAYEQYF
.	TRBV5-1	TRBJ1-2	few	TGCGCCAGCAGCCAAACCAGGGATTCGCATGGCTACACCTTC	CASSQTRDSHGYTF
TRBD1	TRBV5-1	TRBJ1-2	once	TGCGCCAGCAGCTTGGGGGACAGGGACAACTATGGCTACACCTTC	CASSLGDRDNYGYTF
TRBD1	TRBV7-9	TRBJ1-4	.	TGTGCCAGCAGCCCTTATTCCCCGAGGCAGGGGGCGTTAGTTGAAAAACTGTTTTTT	CASSPYSPRQGALVEKLFF
TRBD1	TRBV10-3	TRBJ1-2	.	TGTGCCATCAGTGAGTCCGGACAGGGCCCCTATGGCTACACCTTC	CAISESGQGPYGYTF
TRBD2	TRBV3-1	TRBJ2-7	.	TGTGCCAGCAGCCAAGGGGTAGCGGGGGACGAGCAGTACTTC	CASSQGVAGDEQYF
TRBD2	TRBV11-2	TRBJ2-1	.	TGTGCCAGCAGCTTAGTAGGGACTAGCGGTGGTGAGAGGTTCTTC	CASSLVGTSGGERFF
.	TRBV27	TRBJ2-5	few	TGTGCCAGCTCCCGGGTGGTGGGGGTACAAGAGACCCAGTACTTC	CASSRVVGVQETQYF
.	TRBV27	TRBJ1-1	few	TGTGCCAGCCTCCCCCCGGGAGAGTGGACTGAAGCTTTCTTT	CASLPPGEWTEAFF
TRBD1	TRBV4-2	TRBJ2-5	.	TGTGCCAGCAGCCAACTACAGGGGGAGACCCAGTACTTC	CASSQLQGETQYF
TRBD1	TRBV5-1	TRBJ2-4	.	TGCGCCAGCAGCCAGCCGACAGGGGCTGCCAAAAACATTCAGTACTTC	CASSQPTGAAKNIQYF
.	TRBV3-1	TRBJ2-7	.	TGTGCCAGCAGACAACAGGACAGCCCCTACGAGCAGTACTTC	CASRQQDSPYEQYF
.	TRBV12-3/TRBV12-4	TRBJ2-7	.	TGTGCCAGCAGTTTTAAGCCAGGGCAATACGAGCAGTACTTC	CASSFKPGQYEQYF
.	TRBV20-1	TRBJ2-3	.	TGCAGTGCCATCCCAAACTCAGATACGCAGTATTTT	CSAIPNSDTQYF
.	TRBV24-1	TRBJ2-3	once	TGTGCCACCAGTGGTGGGGCATACACAGATACGCAGTATTTT	CATSGGAYTDTQYF
.	TRBV28	TRBJ1-2	once	TGTGCCAGCAGTTTTGGGCTGAGGGGCTACACCTTC	CASSFGLRGYTF
.	TRBV20-1	TRBJ1-2	.	TGCAGTGCTAGCGAATCCGGGGGATACGGAGGCTACACCTTC	CSASESGGYGGYTF
.	TRBV4-1	TRBJ2-1	.	TGCGCCAGCAGCCACAGAAGGACGGGGGTTACCTACAATGAGCAGTTCTTC	CASSHRRTGVTYNEQFF
.	TRBV6-5	TRBJ2-3	many	TGTGCCAGCAGTTACCGGCGACAGGTAACGCAGTATTTT	CASSYRRQVTQYF
TRBD1	TRBV7-2	TRBJ1-5	.	TGTGCCAGCAGCTTATTAACAGGGGAGAATCAGCCCCAGCATTTT	CASSLLTGENQPQHF
TRBD1	TRBV11-2	TRBJ1-6	.	TGTGCCAGCAGCTTAGGAGGACAGGGCTCCTATAATTCACCCCTCCACTTT	CASSLGGQGSYNSPLHF
TRBD1	TRBV6-5	TRBJ1-6	few	TGTGCCAGCAGTTCCGGGACAGGAGGCTCACCCCTCCACTTT	CASSSGTGGSPLHF
.	TRBV3-1	TRBJ1-6	.	TGTGTCAGCAGCCAACTCCAGGCGCTTGATTCACCCCTCCACTTT	CVSSQLQALDSPLHF
TRBD1	TRBV5-1	TRBJ1-4	once	TGCGCCAGCAGCGAGGACAGGAATGAAAAACTGTTTTTT	CASSEDRNEKLFF
.	TRBV5-1	TRBJ2-2	.	TGCGCCAGCCGCATAGACACCGGGGAGCTGTTTTTT	CASRIDTGELFF
.	TRBV4-1	TRBJ1-2	few	TGCGCCAGCAGCCCTGTCCACGGACATGGCTACACCTTC	CASSPVHGHGYTF
.	TRBV25-1	TRBJ1-2	.	TGTGCCAGCAGTGAACAGGGAGGGGACTATGGCTACACCTTC	CASSEQGGDYGYTF
TRBD1	TRBV6-1	TRBJ2-3	.	TGTGCCAGTTGGGACAGGGGCGTGGAAGATACGCAGTATTTT	CASWDRGVEDTQYF
TRBD2	TRBV12-3/TRBV12-4	TRBJ2-3	few	TGTGCCAGCAGTGGAGGACTAGCGGGTTGGGCAGATACGCAGTATTTT	CASSGGLAGWADTQYF
TRBD1	TRBV29-1	TRBJ2-3	.	TGCAGCGGGGACAGGGGGACGACAGATACGCAGTATTTT	CSGDRGTTDTQYF
.	TRBV7-3	TRBJ1-1	.	TGTGCCAGCAGTCCCCAAGGAGGGAGGACTGAAGCTTTCTTT	CASSPQGGRTEAFF
.	TRBV7-2	TRBJ2-1	.	TGTGCCAGCAGCTTAGTTCGAGGCGGTAATGGTGAGCAGTTCTTC	CASSLVRGGNGEQFF
.	TRBV4-1	TRBJ1-4	few	TGCGCCAGCAGCCCAACGGAGAGGGGCAATGAAAAACTGTTTTTT	CASSPTERGNEKLFF
.	TRBV25-1	TRBJ2-5	.	TGTGCCAGCAGTGAAATCGATCGGGAAGAGACCCAGTACTTC	CASSEIDREETQYF
.	TRBV21-1	TRBJ1-4	.	TGTGCCAGCAGCCCCCGGGTCTGGGATTTTGAAAAACTGTTTTTT	CASSPRVWDFEKLFF
TRBD1	TRBV5-5	TRBJ1-6	.	TGTGCCAGCAGCTTTAGGGTCAGGGGGCCAGTTAATTCACCCCTCCACTTT	CASSFRVRGPVNSPLHF
.	TRBV3-1	TRBJ1-2	few	TGTGCCAGCAGCCAACCTGGAACCCGCTATGGCTACACCTTC	CASSQPGTRYGYTF